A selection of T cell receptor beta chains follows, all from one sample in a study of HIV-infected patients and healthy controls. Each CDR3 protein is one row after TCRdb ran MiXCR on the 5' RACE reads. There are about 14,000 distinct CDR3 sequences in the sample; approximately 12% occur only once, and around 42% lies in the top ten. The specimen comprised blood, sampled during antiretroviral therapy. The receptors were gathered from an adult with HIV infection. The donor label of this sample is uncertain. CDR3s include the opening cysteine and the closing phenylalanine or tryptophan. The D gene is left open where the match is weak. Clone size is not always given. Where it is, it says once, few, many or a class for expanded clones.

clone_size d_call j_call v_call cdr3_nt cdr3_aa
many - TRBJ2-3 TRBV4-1 TGCGCCAGCAGCCAAGGTGTGCAGGACGTCACGGATACGCAGTATTTT CASSQGVQDVTDTQYF
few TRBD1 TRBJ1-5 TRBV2 TGTGCCAGCAGTAGACAGGGTCGAAATCAGCCCCAGCATTTT CASSRQGRNQPQHF
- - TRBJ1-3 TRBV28 TGTGCCAGCGCCCTTCTGGGGGTTGGAAACACCATATATTTT CASALLGVGNTIYF
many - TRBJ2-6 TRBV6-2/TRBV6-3 TGTGCCAGCAGTTACGGACAGTTCTCTGGGGCCAACGTCCTGACTTTC CASSYGQFSGANVLTF
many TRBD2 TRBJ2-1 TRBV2 TGTGCCAGCAGTGTCGGCGGGGGATTGGGGAATGAGCAGTTCTTC CASSVGGGLGNEQFF
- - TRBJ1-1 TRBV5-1 TGCGCCAGCAACTCGGGCACTGAAGCTTTCTTT CASNSGTEAFF
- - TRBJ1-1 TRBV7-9 TGTGCCAGCAGCTTTACAGAGAACACTGAAGCTTTCTTT CASSFTENTEAFF
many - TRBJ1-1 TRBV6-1 TGTGCCAGCAGGAACACTGAAGCTTTCTTT CASRNTEAFF
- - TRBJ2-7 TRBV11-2 TGTGCCAGCAGCTTAGATGCCGGGGACTCCTACGAGCAGTACTTC CASSLDAGDSYEQYF
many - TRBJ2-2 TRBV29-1 TGCAGCGGTGAAGGGGCCGGGGAGCTGTTTTTT CSGEGAGELFF
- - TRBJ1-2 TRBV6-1 TGTGCCAGCAGTGACCGGCAGAATGCGTTCCTGTCACGGCTCTATGGCTACACCTTC CASSDRQNAFLSRLYGYTF
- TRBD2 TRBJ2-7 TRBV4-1 TGCGCCAGCAGCGGAGCGGGAGGAAGTGGGGAGCAGTACTTC CASSGAGGSGEQYF
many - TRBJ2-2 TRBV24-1 TGTGCCACCAGTGGATCTCACGCCGGGGAGCTGTTTTTT CATSGSHAGELFF
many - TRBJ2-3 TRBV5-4 TGTGCCAGCAGCTTAGGGTCCCCCTCCACAGATACGCAGTATTTT CASSLGSPSTDTQYF
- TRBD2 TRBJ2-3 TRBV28 TGTGCCAGCAGTCGGGGGGGCACAGATACGCAGTATTTT CASSRGGTDTQYF
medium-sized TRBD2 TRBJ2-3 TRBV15 TGTGCCACCAGCAGAGCCCCGACTAGCGACACAGATACGCAGTATTTT CATSRAPTSDTDTQYF
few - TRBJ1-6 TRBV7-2 TGTGCCAGCAGCTTAGCGGCCGATTCACCCCTCCACTTT CASSLAADSPLHF
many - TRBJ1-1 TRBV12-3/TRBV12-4 TGTGCCAGCAGTCCTTCCGGAGAAGCTTTCTTT CASSPSGEAFF
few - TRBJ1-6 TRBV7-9 TGTGCCAGCAGCTTAGAAGGGTACGGGAATTCACCCCTCCACTTT CASSLEGYGNSPLHF
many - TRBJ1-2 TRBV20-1 TGCAGTGCCGGACCAACGACAGGCTATGGCTACACCTTC CSAGPTTGYGYTF
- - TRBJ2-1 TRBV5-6 TGTGCCAGCAGCTTGGTCGGCGCCGCCGACAATGAGCAGTTCTTC CASSLVGAADNEQFF
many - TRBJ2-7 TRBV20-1 TGCAGTGCTAGAGAGGGGTCCGCGGTCACCTACGAGCAGTACTTC CSAREGSAVTYEQYF
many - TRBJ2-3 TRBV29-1 TGCAGCGCCACGACCGGGGCGGATACGCAGTATTTT CSATTGADTQYF
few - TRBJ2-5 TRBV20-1 TGCAGTGCTAGTCGGGGGACGCAAGGGCAGACCCAGTACTTC CSASRGTQGQTQYF